The 30 T cell receptor beta chains below all came from one sample that was sequenced in a study of molecular identifiers for immune sequencing clone quantification (dated by TCRdb to 2016 to 2019). Libraries were prepared through PCR. The run used an Illumina HiSeq 4000. Through fastp at Q25 and MiXCR, TCRdb rebuilt clones from the public reads, retaining in-frame beta chains. Identical CDR3 protein sequences are pooled into one entry, listed with their most common genes and DNA. The sample table holds 50,000 or so distinct CDR3 sequences, of which under 30% were seen once. Clones ranked in the top ten supply 1.9% of the sample. Sample: naive CD8+ T cells from blood, with Jurkat cell RNA spiked in. The cell subset or site label, read with the paper, signifies: FACS-sorted CD8+CD4-CCR7+CD45RA+ naive T cells. The receptors here all came from a human donor in good health. Some libraries in this study had Jurkat cell RNA spiked in.

A word on this clonotype: A much larger clone lies a single base off, so this may be a read error. V gene TRBV7-2 combines with J gene TRBJ1-5, with no clear D. Germline-derived CDR1 and CDR2 are SGHTA and FQGNSA. CDR3 length: 13 amino acids. The CDR3 bases are TGTGCCAGCAGCTTCAGAGTTGATCAGCCCCCGCATTTT. Encoded protein: CASSFRVDQPPHF. Together with reference TRBV7-2 and TRBJ1-5, the CDR3 gives the full variable domain: GAGVSQSPSNKVTEKGKDVELRCDPISGHTALYWYRQSLGQGLEFLIYFQGNSAPDKSGLPSDRFSAERTGGSVSTLTIQRTQQEDSAVYLCASSFRVDQPPHFGDGTRLSIL.

This clonotype came up many times. The V gene is TRBV19, the J gene TRBJ1-2; 9 positions match TRBD1. Germline values: CDR1 LNHDA, CDR2 SQIVND (reference sequence). V lost 2 bases to trimming and J lost 7 bases; unmatched junction nucleotides: 11. There are 16 residues in the CDR3. The CDR3 loop reads CASSIWRDRAFVGYTF. In DNA, the CDR3 is TGTGCCAGTAGTATATGGAGGGACAGGGCGTTTGTTGGCTACACCTTC.

This clonotype was seen repeatedly, ten times or more. This chain links TRBV5-8 with TRBJ2-7; D possibly uses TRBD1 or TRBD2 (5 bases each). Per germline, CDR1 SGHTS and CDR2 YDEGEE. V was cut by 2 bases and J by 1 base, with 25 bases left in between. The CDR3 consists of 19 residues. The CDR3 nucleotides are TGTGCCAGCAGCTTAGGCCCTCCCGCAGCCCGGGGACCTTCCTACGAGCAGTACTTC. It is translated as CASSLGPPAARGPSYEQYF.

Worth noting for this clonotype: This may be a read error: a much more frequent sequence differs by one nucleotide. The chain uses TRBV29-1 and TRBJ2-7; no clear D gene. The CDR3 has 12 residues. Germline V gene data show CDR1 as SQVTM and CDR2 as ANQGSEA. V was pared by 7 bases and J by 0 bases, with 10 bases between. CDR3 DNA: TGCAGCGACCGAACGCACTCCTACGAGCAGTACTTC. Translation gives CSDRTHSYEQYF.

The chain employs TRBV6-1 and TRBJ2-5; the D is unclear. Trimming stripped 8 bases from V and 13 bases from J, with 20 bases between. CDR3 size: 12 residues. From germline, CDR1 is MNHNS and CDR2 SASEGT. The CDR3 is CASRVYPAPPYF. The CDR3 DNA sequence: TGTGCCAGCCGGGTCTACCCCGCGCCCCCGTACTTC.

This clonotype was picked up many times. The rearrangement uses TRBV4-1 and TRBJ1-5, with 11 bases that match TRBD1. From germline, CDR1 is MGHRA and CDR2 YSYEKL. This CDR3 comprises 16 residues. V was pared by 0 bases and J by 6 bases, with 4 bases of the junction left unmatched. CDR3: CASSQEDRGLGQPQHF. The CDR3 DNA sequence: TGCGCCAGCAGCCAAGAGGACAGGGGGCTAGGTCAGCCCCAGCATTTT.

Turning to this clonotype: Germline and junction disagree at one end, which may indicate a read error. V usage is TRBV18 and J usage is TRBJ2-3, with D possibly matching TRBD2 (6 bases). Germline V gene sequence: CDR1 KGHSH, CDR2 LQKENI. This CDR3 has 16 residues. CDR3 sequence: CASSPVPGDETDTRYF. The CDR3, as DNA: TGTGCCAGCTCACCTGTCCCGGGGGACGAGACAGATACGCGGTATTTT.

Remarks on this clonotype: A much larger clone differs from this one at a single base, so this may be a read error. The chain links TRBV4-3 to TRBJ1-2; no clear D gene. The CDR3 runs 15 residues. V was trimmed by 0 bases and J by 6 bases, leaving 14 bases between them. CDR1 is LGHNA and CDR2 is YSLEER in the germline V gene. The CDR3 bases are TGCGCCAGCAGCCAAGATATGCAAGACACAAATGGCTACACCTTC. Amino acids: CASSQDMQDTNGYTF.

This clonotype was observed a few times. This sequence joins TRBV2 and TRBJ2-6; perhaps TRBD1 as D (6 bases). Per germline, CDR1 SNHLY and CDR2 FYNNEI. V was shortened by 8 bases and J by 0 bases, with 20 bases between the two germline ends. The CDR3 is 18 residues long. The CDR3 DNA reads as TGTGCCAGCCATACGGGACATTTCTCGGGCTCTGGGGCCAACGTCCTGACTTTC. This codes for CASHTGHFSGSGANVLTF. Drawing the rest from reference TRBV2 and TRBJ2-6, the complete variable domain is EPEVTQTPSHQVTQMGQEVILRCVPISNHLYFYWYRQILGQKVEFLVSFYNNEISEKSEIFDDQFSVERPDGSNFTLKIRSTKLEDSAMYFCASHTGHFSGSGANVLTFGAGSRLTVL.

This clonotype was counted only a few times. The chain uses TRBV13 and TRBJ2-3, with 7 nucleotides matching TRBD1. This CDR3 has 15 amino acids. Unmatched junction bases numbered 5, after V lost 4 bases and J lost 1 base. The germline V gene encodes CDR1 PRHDT and CDR2 FYEKMQ (reference sequence). The CDR3: CASSSGQARTDTQYF. The CDR3 DNA is TGTGCCAGCAGCTCCGGACAGGCCCGCACAGATACGCAGTATTTT.

The table lists this clonotype with many counts. The CDR3 DNA follows: TGCAGTGCTAGAGATTTGGCCTCTAGCACAGATACGCAGTATTTT. Protein product: CSARDLASSTDTQYF. The chain has TRBV20-1 and TRBJ2-3; no firm D call. CDR1 is DFQATT and CDR2 is SNEGSKA in the germline V gene (reference sequence). V shed 0 bases and J shed 0 bases, with 10 bases lying between them. This CDR3 contains 15 residues.

The CDR3 loop reads CASSQGQNHNEQFF. The CDR3 DNA reads TGCGCCAGCAGCCAGGGACAAAATCACAATGAGCAGTTCTTC. This sequence joins TRBV4-1 and TRBJ2-1; D might be TRBD1 (6 bases). V was clipped by 3 bases and J by 5 bases, with 11 bases between them. Germline CDR1 reads MGHRA; CDR2 reads YSYEKL. The CDR3 consists of 14 residues.

Worth noting for this clonotype: A clone one base away is much larger, so this may be a read error. The chain recombines TRBV9 with TRBJ1-2, with 8 bases that match TRBD1. The CDR3 totals 15 residues. Losses at the gene ends were 4 bases for V and 5 bases for J; bases not matched to a gene: 10. CDR1 SGDLS and CDR2 YYNGEE come from the germline V gene. The CDR3 DNA reads TGTGCCAGCAGCATCCGGGACAGGTCCTCATATGGCTACACCTTC. Amino acids: CASSIRDRSSYGYTF. The full variable domain, with the rest looked up from reference TRBV9 and TRBJ1-2, is DSGVTQTPKHLITATGQRVTLRCSPRSGDLSVYWYQQSLDQGLQFLIQYYNGEERAKGNILERFSAQQFPDLHSELNLSSLELGDSALYFCASSIRDRSSYGYTFGSGTRLTVV.

This clonotype was seen ten or more times. DNA for the CDR3: TGTGCCAGCAGCTCAAGCGGGAGCCCCACAGATACGCAGTATTTT. Translating gives CASSSSGSPTDTQYF. The V call is TRBV7-3, the J call TRBJ2-3, with TRBD2 matching 8 bases. Unmatched junction bases numbered 5, after V lost 4 bases and J lost 2 bases. Germline V gives CDR1 SGHTA, CDR2 FQGTGA. The CDR3 contains 15 residues.

The table lists this clonotype with many counts. The CDR3 bases are TGCAGTGCTAGAGATGGGTCCTCCACGGGCCATGAGCAGTTCTTC. Protein: CSARDGSSTGHEQFF. This chain connects TRBV20-1 to TRBJ2-1, with no clear D. The CDR3 runs 15 residues. CDR1 is DFQATT, CDR2 SNEGSKA, per germline (reference sequence). The ends were cut back, 0 bases at V and 8 bases at J, with 17 bases in the middle.

This clonotype was detected ten times or more. This chain's CDR3 is CSARTRAGEQYF. CDR3 DNA: TGCAGTGCCCGAACCCGGGCTGGGGAGCAGTACTTC. This rearrangement joins TRBV20-1 to TRBJ2-7; D gene uncertain. The CDR3 consists of 12 residues. Germline CDR1 DFQATT, CDR2 SNEGSKA (reference sequence). Between the trimmed V and J ends, which lost 6 bases and 7 bases, there was a span of 16 bases.

The CDR3 reads CSARDSSGACNEQFF. As DNA, the CDR3 is TGCAGTGCTAGAGATTCTAGCGGGGCCTGCAATGAGCAGTTCTTC. The V and J genes are TRBV20-1 and TRBJ2-1, with TRBD2 identical over 9 bases. The CDR3 totals 15 residues. The germline gives CDR1 DFQATT, CDR2 SNEGSKA (reference sequence). The V gene end was trimmed by 0 bases and the J gene end by 6 bases; junction bases not matched to a gene: 6.

With respect to this clonotype: A much larger clone is a single base away; this may be a read error. The CDR3 DNA reads TGCGCCAGCGGCCAAGATAGGGCGGGGCTCTACGAGCAGTACTTC. Its translation: CASGQDRAGLYEQYF. The V and J genes are TRBV4-3 and TRBJ2-7; D might be TRBD2 (6 bases). This CDR3 contains 15 residues. The germline V gene encodes CDR1 LGHNA and CDR2 YSLEER.

As regards this clonotype: A much bigger clone sits one base away, suggesting this may be a read error. The V gene is TRBV7-6, the J gene TRBJ1-3; D unresolved. There are 15 residues in the CDR3. Germline V gene sequence: CDR1 SGHVS, CDR2 FNYEAQ. The CDR3 loop reads CVSSSGGSAGNTIYF. The CDR3 DNA reads as TGTGTCAGCAGCTCTGGAGGAAGTGCTGGAAACACCATATATTTT.

This clonotype was seen at least ten times. The gene calls are TRBV18 and TRBJ2-7, with D maybe TRBD1 (6 bases). The CDR3 loop spans 15 amino acids. Germline CDR1 and CDR2: KGHSH and LQKENI. Trimming pared 1 base from V and 5 bases from J, leaving 15 bases between. CDR3 coding DNA: TGTGCCAGCTCACCACTCGGCAGGGGCGCCGACGAGCAGTACTTC. It specifies CASSPLGRGADEQYF.

This clonotype was seen many times. The rearrangement uses TRBV7-2 and TRBJ2-7, with 11 bases fitting TRBD1. J lost 5 bases, V lost 0 bases, and 3 bases had no gene match. CDR3 length: 15 amino acids. The germline CDR1 and CDR2 sequences are SGHTA and FQGNSA. This CDR3 reads CASSLARTGGDEQYF. The CDR3, as DNA: TGTGCCAGCAGCTTAGCCCGGACAGGGGGCGACGAGCAGTACTTC.

This clonotype came up many times. J is TRBJ1-1 and V is TRBV14, with TRBD1 identical over 9 bases. The CDR3 is 16 residues long. V shed 1 base and J 5 bases; nucleotides not matched to a gene: 8. Looked up from germline, CDR1 is SGHDN and CDR2 is FVKESK. CDR3 sequence (DNA): TGTGCCAGCAGCCAAGGACAGGCCGGGACAGGGACTGAAGCTTTCTTT. It specifies CASSQGQAGTGTEAFF.

This clonotype occurred many times. The V gene is TRBV24-1, the J gene TRBJ1-1; 7 positions agree with TRBD1. CDR3 size: 13 residues. CDR1 KGHDR and CDR2 SFDVKD come from the germline V gene. Unmatched junction bases numbered 5, after V lost 3 bases and J lost 8 bases. This chain's CDR3 is CATSDPNRGEAFF. CDR3 coding DNA: TGTGCCACCAGTGATCCAAACAGGGGAGAAGCTTTCTTT.

This clonotype has a count of ten or more. V is TRBV30 and J is TRBJ2-7; no reliable D call. V dropped 1 base and J dropped 0 bases, with 4 bases sitting between them. The germline V gene has CDR1 GTSNPN and CDR2 SVGIG (reference sequence). The CDR3 sequence is 12 residues long. The CDR3 reads CAWSAVSYEQYF. The CDR3 nucleotides read TGTGCCTGGAGTGCAGTCTCCTACGAGCAGTACTTC.

This clonotype has only a few counts. V is TRBV7-9 and J is TRBJ2-4; D possibly corresponds to TRBD1 (6 bases). V gave up 5 bases and J gave up 4 bases, with 18 bases separating them. Germline V CDR1 and CDR2: SEHNR, FQNEAQ (reference sequence). The CDR3 totals 16 residues. The CDR3 DNA sequence: TGTGCCAGCAGCCCCCACCGCCGCAGGGGAAAAAACATTCAGTACTTC. It specifies CASSPHRRRGKNIQYF. The whole variable domain, filled in from reference TRBV7-9 and TRBJ2-4, reads DTGVSQNPRHKITKRGQNVTFRCDPISEHNRLYWYRQTLGQGPEFLTYFQNEAQLEKSRLLSDRFSAERPKGSFSTLEIQRTEQGDSAMYLCASSPHRRRGKNIQYFGAGTRLSVL.

At least ten counts were recorded for this clonotype. The V call is TRBV24-1, the J call TRBJ2-3, with D hard to call. The CDR3 is made up of 14 amino acids. Germline-derived CDR1 and CDR2 are KGHDR and SFDVKD. The V gene lost 5 bases and the J gene lost 4 bases, with 12 bases spanning the gap. The CDR3 reads CATSVLEQPDTQYF. The CDR3, as DNA: TGTGCCACCAGTGTGTTGGAGCAGCCAGATACGCAGTATTTT.

Comments on this clonotype: The missing conserved phenylalanine or tryptophan at the end of this CDR3 makes a read error likely. The rearrangement joins TRBV24-1 to TRBJ2-1; 9 positions match TRBD2. CDR1 and CDR2 from the germline V gene are KGHDR and SFDVKD. V was clipped by 1 base and J by 2 bases; unmatched bases: 5. This CDR3 region has 17 residues. CDR3 DNA: TGTGCCACCAGTGATTTTGCTAGCGGGACCACCTACAATGAGCAGTTCTAC. Residues: CATSDFASGTTYNEQFY.

The sample holds a few counts of this clonotype. The V and J genes are TRBV14 and TRBJ1-1; perhaps TRBD1 as D (5 bases). The length of the CDR3 is 13 residues. The germline gives CDR1 SGHDN, CDR2 FVKESK. V gave up 0 bases and J gave up 5 bases, with 7 bases separating them. CDR3 in DNA: TGTGCCAGCAGCCAAGAGGGGGGAACTGAAGCTTTCTTT. Protein sequence: CASSQEGGTEAFF.

The chain employs TRBV15 and TRBJ2-7; 11 nucleotides agree with TRBD1. J was trimmed by 2 bases and V by 5 bases; bases with no gene match: 8. Germline V CDR1 and CDR2: LNHNV, YYDKDF (reference sequence). CDR3 length: 16 amino acids. CDR3 loop: CATSPLPGQGAYEQYF. The CDR3 DNA reads as TGTGCCACCAGCCCTCTTCCGGGACAGGGGGCCTACGAGCAGTACTTC.

On this clonotype itself: This may come from a read error, since a much larger clone is one base off. The V gene is TRBV20-1, the J gene TRBJ2-5, with D perhaps matching TRBD1 or TRBD2 (5 bases each). The CDR3 is 13 amino acids. In germline, CDR1 is DFQATT, CDR2 SNEGSKA (reference sequence). The CDR3 region has the DNA TGCAGTGCTAGAGAACTAGGACCGGGGACCCAGTGCTTC. This encodes CSARELGPGTQCF.